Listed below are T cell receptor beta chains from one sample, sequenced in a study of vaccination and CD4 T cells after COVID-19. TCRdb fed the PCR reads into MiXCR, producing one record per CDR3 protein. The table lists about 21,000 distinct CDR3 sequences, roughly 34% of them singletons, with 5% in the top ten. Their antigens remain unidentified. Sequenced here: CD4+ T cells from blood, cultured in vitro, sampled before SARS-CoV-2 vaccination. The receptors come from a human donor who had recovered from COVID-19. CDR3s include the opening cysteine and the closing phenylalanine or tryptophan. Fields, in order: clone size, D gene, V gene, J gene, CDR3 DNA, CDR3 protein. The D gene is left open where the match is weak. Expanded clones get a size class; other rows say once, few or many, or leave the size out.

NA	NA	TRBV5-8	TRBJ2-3	TGTGCCAGCAGCTTGCGTACCCGGACTAGCACAGATACGCAGTATTTT	CASSLRTRTSTDTQYF
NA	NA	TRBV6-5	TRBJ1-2	TGTGCCAGCAGTTTACAAGGGAGCGTGAACTATGGCTACACCTTC	CASSLQGSVNYGYTF
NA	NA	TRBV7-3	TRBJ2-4	TGTGCCAGCAGCTCCTGGACGGGGACCAGGGCCAAAAACATTCAGTACTTC	CASSSWTGTRAKNIQYF
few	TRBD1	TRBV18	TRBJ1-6	TGTGCCAGCTCACCTACCGGACAGGGGGGATCACCCCTCCACTTT	CASSPTGQGGSPLHF
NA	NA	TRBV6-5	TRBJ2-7	TGTGCCAGCAGTTACGGTCAGGGGAGTAACGAGCAGTACTTC	CASSYGQGSNEQYF
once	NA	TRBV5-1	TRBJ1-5	TGCGCCAGCAGCGTCGACAGCGGCAATCAGCCCCAGCATTTT	CASSVDSGNQPQHF
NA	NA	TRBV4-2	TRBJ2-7	TGTGCCAGCAGCCAAGATAAGGGGGAGGGCCACCTGTACGAGCAGTACTTC	CASSQDKGEGHLYEQYF
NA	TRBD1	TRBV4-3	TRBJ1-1	TGCGCCAGCAGCCATGTCGGGACAGGGGAGGAGAACACTGAAGCTTTCTTT	CASSHVGTGEENTEAFF
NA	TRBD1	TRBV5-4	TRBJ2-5	TGTGCCAGCAGGGCACAGGGGGGAGAGACCCAGTACTTC	CASRAQGGETQYF
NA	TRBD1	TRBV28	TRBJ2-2	TGTGCCAGCAGTTTCCCAGGGGACAGGGACACCGGGGAGCTGTTTTTT	CASSFPGDRDTGELFF
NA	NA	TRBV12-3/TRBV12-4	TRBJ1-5	TGTGCCAGCAGTTTGGCACAGGTAAATCAGCCCCAGCATTTT	CASSLAQVNQPQHF
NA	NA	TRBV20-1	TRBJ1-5	TGCAGTGCCACGAAAACTGGAAGGGTTGGGGTTCAGCCCCAGCATTTT	CSATKTGRVGVQPQHF
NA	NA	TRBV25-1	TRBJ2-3	TGTGCCAGCAGTGAATTAAGGTTGGATACGCAGTATTTT	CASSELRLDTQYF
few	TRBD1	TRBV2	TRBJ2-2	TGTGCCAGCAGTTGGACAGGAATGGCTACCGGGGAGCTGTTTTTT	CASSWTGMATGELFF
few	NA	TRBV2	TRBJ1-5	TGTGCCAGCCACCCCGGGCCTCAAAATCAGCCCCAGCATTTT	CASHPGPQNQPQHF
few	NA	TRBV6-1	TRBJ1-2	TGTGCCAGCACCTCGACAACATATGGCTACACCTTC	CASTSTTYGYTF
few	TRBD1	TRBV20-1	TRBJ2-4	TGCAGTGCTACCGGACAGGGGGCGGTCCAAAACATTCAGTACTTC	CSATGQGAVQNIQYF
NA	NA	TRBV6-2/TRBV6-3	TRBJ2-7	TGTGCCAGCAGTTTCAGGTACGAGCAGTACTTC	CASSFRYEQYF
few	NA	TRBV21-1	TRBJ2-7	TGTGCCAGCAGCAGGGGAGGGAACTCCTACGAGCAGTACTTC	CASSRGGNSYEQYF
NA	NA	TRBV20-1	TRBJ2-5	TGCAGTGCTTCCAAGAGCGGAGCCGTGGAGACCCAGTACTTC	CSASKSGAVETQYF
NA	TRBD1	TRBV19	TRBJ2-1	TGTGCCAGTAGTATCGGGACAGTTAATGAGCAGTTCTTC	CASSIGTVNEQFF
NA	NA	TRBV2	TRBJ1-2	TGTGCCAGCAGGAGCACCAACTATGGCTACACCTTC	CASRSTNYGYTF
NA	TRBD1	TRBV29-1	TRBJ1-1	TGCAGCTTCCGAAAGTTCACCGGGACAGGGTCTAACACTGAAGCTTTCTTT	CSFRKFTGTGSNTEAFF
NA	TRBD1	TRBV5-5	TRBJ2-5	TGTGCCAGCAGCATATTAACCGGGACAGGGGGGGGAGAGACCCAGTACTTC	CASSILTGTGGGETQYF
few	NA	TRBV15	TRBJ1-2	TGTGCCACCAGCAGGGATAGAGTACCTAACTATGGCTACACCTTC	CATSRDRVPNYGYTF
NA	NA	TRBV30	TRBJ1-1	TGTGCCTGGGAACGGGGGGCATTGAGGGTGGCTTTCTTT	CAWERGALRVAFF
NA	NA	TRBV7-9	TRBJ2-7	TGTGCCAGCACCCCCGTTGCGGACGCCGCCTACGAGCAGTACTTC	CASTPVADAAYEQYF
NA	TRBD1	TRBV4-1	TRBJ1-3	TGCGCCAGCAGCCGAGACAGGGCTTCTGGAAACACCATATATTTT	CASSRDRASGNTIYF
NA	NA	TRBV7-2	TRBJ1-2	TGTGCCAGCAGCAAGGACCTGACTATGGGCTACACCTTC	CASSKDLTMGYTF
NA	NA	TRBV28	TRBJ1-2	TGTGCCACTTTGGGGGGAATTAGCTATGGCTACACCTTC	CATLGGISYGYTF
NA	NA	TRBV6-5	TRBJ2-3	TGTGCCAGCAGTTCCACCGGGACCCTGAGTGCGCAGTATTTT	CASSSTGTLSAQYF
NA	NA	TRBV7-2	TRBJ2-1	TGTGCCAGCAGCCTGGGGGTCCCGGGTGAGCAGTTCTTC	CASSLGVPGEQFF
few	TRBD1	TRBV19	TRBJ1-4	TGTGCCAGTAGTATCGGTACAGGGGAGGAGAAACTGTTTTTT	CASSIGTGEEKLFF
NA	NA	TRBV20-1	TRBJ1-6	TGCAGTGCTCCTTCGGTGGGCTATAATTCACCCCTCCACTTT	CSAPSVGYNSPLHF
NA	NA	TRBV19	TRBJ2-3	TGTGCCAGTAGCCCAAGAACGGGGGCGTTTGGCACAGATACGCAGTATTTT	CASSPRTGAFGTDTQYF
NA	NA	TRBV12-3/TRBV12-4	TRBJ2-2	TGTGCCAGCAGTTCAGGGAACGGGGAGCTGTTTTTT	CASSSGNGELFF
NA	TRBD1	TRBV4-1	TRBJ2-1	TGCGCCAGCAGGCCAACAGGGGGACAGATAAATGAGCAGTTCTTC	CASRPTGGQINEQFF
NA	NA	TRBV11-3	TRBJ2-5	TGTGCCGGCCCGCAAAAGGAAGAGACCCAGTACTTC	CAGPQKEETQYF